This T cell receptor beta chain was found in a study of T cell responses to AZD1222 COVID-19 vaccine. The CDR3 spans 17 residues. Germline V gene sequence: CDR1 LNHDA, CDR2 SQIVND (reference sequence). With V trimmed by 5 bases and J by 2 bases, 13 bases remained unmatched. The method was immunoSEQ multiplex PCR; TCRdb's version includes in-frame clones alone and lacks a portion of them. The data hold around 100,000 clones, with around 87% observed a single time. Regarding the study as a whole: Unmutated variant regions are reportedly targeted by nearly half of spike-specific TCRs. Only six individuals given AZD1222 were seropositive at baseline. Clonal diversity may have been underestimated in mostly white British donors. Across the whole spike, CD4 TCRs peaked at regions 160-218 and 743-854.

Of note for this clone: The antigen remains unidentified.

This clonotype originated in an adult in good health. Sequenced material: peripheral blood, taken on day 0 of AZD1222 vaccination. This rearrangement joins TRBV19 to TRBJ1-1; 8 bases are shared with TRBD1. CDR3 sequence (DNA): TGTGCCAGTAGTGTAGTTCCCGGACAGGGAGTTAACACTGAAGCTTTCTTT. Amino acids: CASSVVPGQGVNTEAFF.